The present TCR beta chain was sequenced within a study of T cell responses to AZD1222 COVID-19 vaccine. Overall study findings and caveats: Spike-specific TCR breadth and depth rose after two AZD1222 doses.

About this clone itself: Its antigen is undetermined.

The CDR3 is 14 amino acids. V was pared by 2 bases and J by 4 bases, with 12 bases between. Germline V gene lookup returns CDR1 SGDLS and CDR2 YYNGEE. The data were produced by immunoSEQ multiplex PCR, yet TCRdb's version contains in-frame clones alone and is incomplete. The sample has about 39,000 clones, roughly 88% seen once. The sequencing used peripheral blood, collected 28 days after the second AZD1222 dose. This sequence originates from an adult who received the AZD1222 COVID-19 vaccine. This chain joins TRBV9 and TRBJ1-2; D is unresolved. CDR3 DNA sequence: TGTGCCAGCAGCGTCGAGGAGCGTACCTATGGCTACACCTTC. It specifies CASSVEERTYGYTF.